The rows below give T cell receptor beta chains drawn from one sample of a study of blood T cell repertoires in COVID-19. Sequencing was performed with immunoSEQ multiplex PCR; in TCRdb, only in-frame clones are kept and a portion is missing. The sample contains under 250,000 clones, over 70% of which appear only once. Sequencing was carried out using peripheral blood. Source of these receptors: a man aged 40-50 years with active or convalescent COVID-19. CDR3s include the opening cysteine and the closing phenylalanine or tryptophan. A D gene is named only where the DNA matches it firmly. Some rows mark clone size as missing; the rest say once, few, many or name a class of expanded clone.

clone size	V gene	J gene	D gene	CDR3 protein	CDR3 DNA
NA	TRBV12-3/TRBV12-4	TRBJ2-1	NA	CASSFFRTEQFF	TGTGCCAGCAGTTTTTTTCGGACAGAGCAGTTCTTC
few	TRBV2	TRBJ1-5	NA	CASRPRTSNQPQHF	TGTGCCAGCAGGCCGAGGACAAGCAATCAGCCCCAGCATTTT
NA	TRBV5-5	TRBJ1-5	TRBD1	CASSFSGGEGNQPQHF	TGTGCCAGCAGCTTTTCAGGGGGCGAGGGCAATCAGCCCCAGCATTTT
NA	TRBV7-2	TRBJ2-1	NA	CASSFRGNEQFF	TGTGCCAGCAGCTTCCGAGGCAATGAGCAGTTCTTC
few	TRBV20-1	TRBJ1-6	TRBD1	CSASGGQGDNSPLHF	TGCAGTGCTAGTGGGGGACAGGGAGATAATTCACCCCTCCACTTT
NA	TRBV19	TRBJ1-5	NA	CASSVRGYSNQPQHF	TGTGCCAGTAGCGTCAGGGGATATAGCAATCAGCCCCAGCATTTT
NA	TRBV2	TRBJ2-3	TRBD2	CASSEVAGQGDTQYF	TGTGCCAGCAGTGAGGTAGCGGGCCAGGGAGATACGCAGTATTTT
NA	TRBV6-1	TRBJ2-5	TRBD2	CASSEVASGRETQYF	TGTGCCAGCAGTGAAGTGGCTAGCGGGAGGGAGACCCAGTACTTC
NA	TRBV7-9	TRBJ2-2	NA	CASSFFEPRAGELFF	TGTGCCAGCAGCTTCTTCGAACCCCGGGCCGGGGAGCTGTTTTTT
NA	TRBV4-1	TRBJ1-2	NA	CASSQERRRGYTF	TGCGCCAGCAGCCAAGAAAGGCGGCGAGGCTACACCTTC
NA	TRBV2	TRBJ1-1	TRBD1	CASSGQGALNTEAFF	TGTGCCAGCAGTGGACAGGGGGCGTTGAACACTGAAGCTTTCTTT
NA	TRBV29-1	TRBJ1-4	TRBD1	CSVQTGTAANEKLFF	TGCAGCGTTCAAACTGGGACAGCAGCTAATGAAAAACTGTTTTTT
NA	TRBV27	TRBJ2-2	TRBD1	CASSDLGQGNTGELFF	TGTGCCAGCAGTGATCTGGGACAGGGGAACACCGGGGAGCTGTTTTTT
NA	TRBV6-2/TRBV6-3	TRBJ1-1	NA	CASSATLGGNTEAFF	TGTGCCAGCAGTGCAACATTGGGGGGGAACACTGAAGCTTTCTTT
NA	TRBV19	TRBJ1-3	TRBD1	CASSSGQGMGGNTIYF	TGTGCCAGTAGTTCGGGACAGGGGATGGGAGGCAACACCATATATTTT
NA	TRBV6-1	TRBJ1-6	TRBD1	CASSGAGTGGYNSPLHF	TGTGCCAGCAGTGGGGCCGGGACAGGGGGCTATAATTCACCCCTCCACTTT
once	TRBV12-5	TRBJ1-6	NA	CASGRDMNSPLHF	TGTGCTAGTGGCCGGGACATGAATTCACCCCTCCACTTT
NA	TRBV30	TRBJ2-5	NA	CAWSDEGGQQETQYF	TGTGCCTGGAGTGACGAGGGGGGACAGCAAGAGACCCAGTACTTC
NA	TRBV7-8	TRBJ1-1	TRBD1	CASSLGGQGVPEAFF	TGTGCCAGCAGCTTAGGAGGACAGGGGGTACCTGAAGCTTTCTTT
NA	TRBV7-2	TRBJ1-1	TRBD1	CASSPWTGRNTEAFF	TGTGCCAGCAGCCCCTGGACAGGGAGGAACACTGAAGCTTTCTTT
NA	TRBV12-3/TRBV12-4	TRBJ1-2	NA	CASSLGLDYGYTF	TGTGCCAGCAGTTTAGGGCTCGACTATGGCTACACCTTC